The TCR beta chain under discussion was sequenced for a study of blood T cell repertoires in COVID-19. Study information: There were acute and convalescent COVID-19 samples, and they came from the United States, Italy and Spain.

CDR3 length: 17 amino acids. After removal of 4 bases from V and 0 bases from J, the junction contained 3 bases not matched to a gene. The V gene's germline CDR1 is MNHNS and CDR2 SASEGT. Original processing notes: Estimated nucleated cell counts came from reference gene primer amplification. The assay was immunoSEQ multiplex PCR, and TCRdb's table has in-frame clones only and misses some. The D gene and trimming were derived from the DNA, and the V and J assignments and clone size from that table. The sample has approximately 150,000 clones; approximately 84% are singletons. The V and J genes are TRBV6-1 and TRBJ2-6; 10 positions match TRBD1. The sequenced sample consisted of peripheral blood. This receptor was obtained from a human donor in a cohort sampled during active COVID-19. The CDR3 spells CASSAGTGDSGANVLTF. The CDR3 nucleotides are TGTGCCAGCAGTGCCGGGACAGGGGACTCTGGGGCCAACGTCCTGACTTTC.